This T cell receptor beta chain originates from a study of T cell clusters in autoimmune cytopenias. Looking at the study overall: The median distinct TRB clonotype count was about 2,400 per sample, from a median about 54,000 reads. General study findings and limits: Compared with active autoimmune hepatitis patients, healthy donors showed about 2.8-fold more exclusive TRB clusters. A dominant lymphoma-associated repertoire apparently masked the cluster-lack signature in secondary cytopenia versus chronic lymphocytic leukemia.

TRB rearrangements were amplified by touch-down multiplex PCR with mixed TRB-A/B primers. TCRdb reworked the multiplex PCR reads into one entry per CDR3 protein, no DNA. This sample lists around 5,400 distinct CDR3 sequences; its ten largest clones have approximately 18%. As to this clonotype: Its matching antigen is unknown.

CDR3 length: 13 amino acids. Germline CDR1 is SGHDN and CDR2 is FVKESK. Tens of thousands of genome equivalents of blood DNA were amplified for TRB. This chain joins TRBV14 and TRBJ1-1. Sequencing used peripheral blood. The clonotype originates from a human donor with an autoimmune cytopenia or autoimmune hepatitis (not recorded which). This chain's CDR3 is CASSLEEYTEAFF.